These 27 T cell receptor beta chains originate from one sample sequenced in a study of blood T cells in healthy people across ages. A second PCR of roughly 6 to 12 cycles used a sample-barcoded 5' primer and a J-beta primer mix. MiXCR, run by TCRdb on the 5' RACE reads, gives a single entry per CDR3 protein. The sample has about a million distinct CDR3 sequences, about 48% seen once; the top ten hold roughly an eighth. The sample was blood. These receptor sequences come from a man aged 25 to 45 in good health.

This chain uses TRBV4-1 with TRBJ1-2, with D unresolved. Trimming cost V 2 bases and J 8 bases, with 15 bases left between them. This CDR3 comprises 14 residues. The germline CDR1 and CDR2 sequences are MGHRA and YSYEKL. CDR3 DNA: TGCGCCAGCAGCCAAAATTACGCGCCGGGCGGCTACACCTTC. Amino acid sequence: CASSQNYAPGGYTF.

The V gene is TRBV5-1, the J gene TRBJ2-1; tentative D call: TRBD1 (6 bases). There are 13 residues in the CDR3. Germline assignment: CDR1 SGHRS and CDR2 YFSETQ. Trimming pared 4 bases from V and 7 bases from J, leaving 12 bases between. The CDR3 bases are TGCGCCAGCAGCCCGGAACAGGGTAATGAGCAGTTCTTC. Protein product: CASSPEQGNEQFF.

Here the CDR3 reads CASGYRATQYF. The CDR3 nucleotides read TGTGCCAGCGGATACCGGGCTACGCAGTATTTT. This rearrangement joins TRBV12-3 or TRBV12-4 to TRBJ2-3; D uncertain. The CDR3 covers 11 residues. Trimming removed 8 bases at V and 8 bases at J, with 11 bases between.

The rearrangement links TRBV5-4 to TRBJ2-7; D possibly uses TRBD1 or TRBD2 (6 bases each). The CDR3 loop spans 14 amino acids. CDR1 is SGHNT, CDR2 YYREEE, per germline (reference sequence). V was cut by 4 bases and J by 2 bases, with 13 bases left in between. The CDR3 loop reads CASSRDGGPYEQYF. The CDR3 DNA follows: TGTGCCAGCAGCCGAGACGGGGGCCCCTACGAGCAGTACTTC.

Here the CDR3 reads CASSLGRTSRRGNQPQHF. The CDR3 DNA is TGTGCCAGCAGCTTAGGGCGGACGAGTCGGAGGGGCAATCAGCCCCAGCATTTT. This chain uses TRBV7-9 with TRBJ1-5; D gene unclear. The V end lost 1 base, the J end lost 2 bases, and 18 bases lay between the germline ends. Germline V CDR1 and CDR2: SEHNR, FQNEAQ (reference sequence). CDR3 length: 18 amino acids.

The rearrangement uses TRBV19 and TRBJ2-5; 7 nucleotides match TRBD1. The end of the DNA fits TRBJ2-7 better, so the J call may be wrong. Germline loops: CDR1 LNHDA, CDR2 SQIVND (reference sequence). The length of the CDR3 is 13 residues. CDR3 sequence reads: CASSPDRSHEQYF. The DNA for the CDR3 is TGTGCCAGTAGTCCGGACAGGTCTCACGAGCAGTACTTC.

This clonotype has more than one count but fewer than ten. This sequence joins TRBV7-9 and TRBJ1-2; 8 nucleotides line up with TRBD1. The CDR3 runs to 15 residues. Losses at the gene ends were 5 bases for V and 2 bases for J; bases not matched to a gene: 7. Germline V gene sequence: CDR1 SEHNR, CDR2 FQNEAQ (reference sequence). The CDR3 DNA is TGTGCCAGCAGCCCCAGACAGGGGCCGAACTATGGCTACACCTTC. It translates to CASSPRQGPNYGYTF.

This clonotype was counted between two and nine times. DNA for the CDR3: TGCAGCTCCACAACTACTGCTCGGGAGACCCAGTACTTC. Translating it yields CSSTTTARETQYF. The V call is TRBV29-1, the J call TRBJ2-5; D not resolved. Germline V gene sequence: CDR1 SQVTM, CDR2 ANQGSEA. The CDR3 runs to 13 residues. The V and J ends lost 8 bases and 5 bases respectively, with 18 bases between them.

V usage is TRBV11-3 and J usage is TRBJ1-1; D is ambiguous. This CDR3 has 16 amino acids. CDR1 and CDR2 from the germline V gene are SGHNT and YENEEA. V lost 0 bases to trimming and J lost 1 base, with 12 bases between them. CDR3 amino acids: CASSLDMGWGNTEAFF. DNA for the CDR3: TGTGCCAGCAGCTTAGATATGGGTTGGGGGAACACTGAAGCTTTCTTT.

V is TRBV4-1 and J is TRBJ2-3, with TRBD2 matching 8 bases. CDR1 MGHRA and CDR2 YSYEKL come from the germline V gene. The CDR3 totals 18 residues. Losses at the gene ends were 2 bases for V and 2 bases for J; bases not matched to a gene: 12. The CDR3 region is CASSQPLLRGGLTDTQYF. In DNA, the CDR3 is TGCGCCAGCAGCCAACCCCTTCTCCGGGGGGGACTCACAGATACGCAGTATTTT.

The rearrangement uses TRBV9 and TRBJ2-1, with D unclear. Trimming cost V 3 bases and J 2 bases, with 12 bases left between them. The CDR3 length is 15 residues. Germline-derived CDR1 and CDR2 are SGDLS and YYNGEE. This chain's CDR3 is CASSGGGAAYNEQFF. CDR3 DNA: TGTGCCAGCAGCGGCGGCGGTGCGGCCTACAATGAGCAGTTCTTC.

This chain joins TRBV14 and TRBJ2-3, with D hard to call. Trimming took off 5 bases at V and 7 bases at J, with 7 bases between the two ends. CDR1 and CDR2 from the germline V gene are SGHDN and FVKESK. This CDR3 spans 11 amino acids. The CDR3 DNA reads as TGTGCCAGCAGCGCGACCTATACGCAGTATTTT. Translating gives CASSATYTQYF.

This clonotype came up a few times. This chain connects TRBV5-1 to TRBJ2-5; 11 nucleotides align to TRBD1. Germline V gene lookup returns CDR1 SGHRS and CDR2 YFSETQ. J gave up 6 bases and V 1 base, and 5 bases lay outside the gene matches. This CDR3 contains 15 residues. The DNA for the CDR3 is TGCGCCAGCAGCTTGACCGGGACAGGGGGTCAGACCCAGTACTTC. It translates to CASSLTGTGGQTQYF.

The CDR3 sequence: CASSRGTGAHYEQYF. CDR3 DNA: TGTGCCAGCAGCCGAGGGACAGGGGCCCACTACGAGCAGTACTTC. The rearrangement joins TRBV4-2 to TRBJ2-7, with 10 bases matching TRBD1. J gave up 3 bases and V 4 bases, and 6 bases lay outside the gene matches. Germline CDR1 is LGHNA and CDR2 is YNFKEQ. The length of the CDR3 is 15 residues.

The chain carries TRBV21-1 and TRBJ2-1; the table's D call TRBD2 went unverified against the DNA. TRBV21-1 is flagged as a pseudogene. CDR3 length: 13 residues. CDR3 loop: CASRTSGVNEQFF. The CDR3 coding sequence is TGTGCCAGCAGGACTAGCGGGGTCAATGAGCAGTTCTTC.

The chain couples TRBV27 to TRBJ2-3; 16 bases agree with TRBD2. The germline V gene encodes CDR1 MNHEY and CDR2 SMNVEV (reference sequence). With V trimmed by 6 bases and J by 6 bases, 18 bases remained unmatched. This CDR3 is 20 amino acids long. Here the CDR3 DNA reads TGTGCCAGCAGCCCCAGAACGGGACTAGCGGGGGGGACCTTACGGGATACGCAGTATTTT. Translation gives CASSPRTGLAGGTLRDTQYF.

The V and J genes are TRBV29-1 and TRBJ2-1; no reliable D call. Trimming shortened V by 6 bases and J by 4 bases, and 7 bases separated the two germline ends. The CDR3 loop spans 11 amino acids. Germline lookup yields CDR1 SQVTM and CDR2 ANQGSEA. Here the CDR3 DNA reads TGCAGCGTCCGTTTATACAATGAGCAGTTCTTC. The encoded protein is CSVRLYNEQFF.

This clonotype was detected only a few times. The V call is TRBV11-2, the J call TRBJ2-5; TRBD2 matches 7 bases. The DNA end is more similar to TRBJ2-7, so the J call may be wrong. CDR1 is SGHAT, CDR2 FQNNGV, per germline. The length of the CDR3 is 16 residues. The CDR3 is CASSLDGFGREGEQYF. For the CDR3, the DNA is TGTGCCAGCAGCTTAGATGGCTTTGGCAGGGAGGGCGAGCAGTACTTC.

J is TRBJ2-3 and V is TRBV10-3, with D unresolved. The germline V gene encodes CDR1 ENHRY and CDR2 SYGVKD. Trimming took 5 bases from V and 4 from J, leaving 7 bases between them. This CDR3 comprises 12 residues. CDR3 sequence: CAISSDADTQYF. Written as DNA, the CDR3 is TGTGCCATCAGTTCAGATGCAGATACGCAGTATTTT.

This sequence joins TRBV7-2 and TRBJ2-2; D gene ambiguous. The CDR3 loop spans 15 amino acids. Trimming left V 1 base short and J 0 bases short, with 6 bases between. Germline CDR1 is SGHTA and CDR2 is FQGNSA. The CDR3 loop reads CASSLDPPNTGELFF. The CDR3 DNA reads TGTGCCAGCAGCTTAGATCCACCGAACACCGGGGAGCTGTTTTTT. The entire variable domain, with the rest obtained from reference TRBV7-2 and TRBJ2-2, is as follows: GAGVSQSPSNKVTEKGKDVELRCDPISGHTALYWYRQSLGQGLEFLIYFQGNSAPDKSGLPSDRFSAERTGGSVSTLTIQRTQQEDSAVYLCASSLDPPNTGELFFGEGSRLTVL.

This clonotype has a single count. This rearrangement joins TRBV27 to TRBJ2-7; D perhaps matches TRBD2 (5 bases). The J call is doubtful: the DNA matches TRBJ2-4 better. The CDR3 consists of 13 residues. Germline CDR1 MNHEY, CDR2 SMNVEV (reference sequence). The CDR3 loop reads CASSSRGFDIQYF. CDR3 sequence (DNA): TGTGCCAGCAGTTCAAGAGGGTTCGACATTCAGTACTTC.

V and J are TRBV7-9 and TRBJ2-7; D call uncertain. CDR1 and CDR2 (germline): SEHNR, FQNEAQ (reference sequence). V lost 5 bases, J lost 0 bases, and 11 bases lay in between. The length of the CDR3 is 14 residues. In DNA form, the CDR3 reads TGTGCCAGCAGCGTATCAGTCAACTCCTACGAGCAGTACTTC. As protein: CASSVSVNSYEQYF.

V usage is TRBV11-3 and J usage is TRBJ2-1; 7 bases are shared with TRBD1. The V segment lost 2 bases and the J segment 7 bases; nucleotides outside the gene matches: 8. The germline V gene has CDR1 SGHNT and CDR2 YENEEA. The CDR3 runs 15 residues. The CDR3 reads CASSLRETGQNEQFF. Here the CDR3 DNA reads TGTGCCAGCAGCTTAAGGGAGACAGGGCAAAATGAGCAGTTCTTC.

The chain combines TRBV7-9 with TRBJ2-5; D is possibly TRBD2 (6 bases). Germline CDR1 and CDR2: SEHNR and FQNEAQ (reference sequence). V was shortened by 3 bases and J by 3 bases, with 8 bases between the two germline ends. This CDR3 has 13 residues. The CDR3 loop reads CASSFGTEETQYF. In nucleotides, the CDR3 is TGTGCCAGCAGCTTCGGGACTGAAGAGACCCAGTACTTC. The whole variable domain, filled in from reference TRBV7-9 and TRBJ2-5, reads DTGVSQNPRHKITKRGQNVTFRCDPISEHNRLYWYRQTLGQGPEFLTYFQNEAQLEKSRLLSDRFSAERPKGSFSTLEIQRTEQGDSAMYLCASSFGTEETQYFGPGTRLLVL.

Written as DNA, the CDR3 is TGTGCCAGCAGCCAAGATCGAACAGTCCCTAATGAAAAACTGTTTTTT. Its translation is CASSQDRTVPNEKLFF. The J gene is TRBJ1-4, the V gene TRBV4-2; D gene unclear. In germline, CDR1 is LGHNA, CDR2 YNFKEQ. The V end lost 0 bases, the J end lost 3 bases, and 11 bases lay between the germline ends. This CDR3 spans 16 amino acids.

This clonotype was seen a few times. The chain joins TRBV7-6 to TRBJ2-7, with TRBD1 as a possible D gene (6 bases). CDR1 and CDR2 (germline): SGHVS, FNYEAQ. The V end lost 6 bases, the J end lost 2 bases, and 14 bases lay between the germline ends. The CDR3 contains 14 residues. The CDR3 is CASRLRDTPYEQYF. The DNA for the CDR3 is TGTGCCAGCAGACTACGGGACACCCCCTACGAGCAGTACTTC.

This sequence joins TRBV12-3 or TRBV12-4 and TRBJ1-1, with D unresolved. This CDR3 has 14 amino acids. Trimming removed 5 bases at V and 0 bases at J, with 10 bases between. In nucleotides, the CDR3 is TGTGCCAGCAGTGGACGGGAAATGAACACTGAAGCTTTCTTT. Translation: CASSGREMNTEAFF.